This T cell receptor (beta chain) was identified during a study of low-dose radiotherapy and immunotherapy resistance in tumors. Study at large: Cohort 1 was given 0.5 Gy per fraction every 2 weeks, for 6.5 Gy total. Daily intake of oral aspirin 300 mg by patients lasted four cycles and began on cycle 1 day 1.

Time point described: before trial treatment. This clonotype has at least ten counts. TRAV and TRBV primers primed cDNA for both TCRalpha and TCRbeta. A 20-cycle PCR with a constant-region primer and V-primer adapter amplified TCRs. Amplification of the isolated mRNA used in vitro transcription. TCRdb re-called the reads with MiXCR, one entry per CDR3 protein. The data contain 100,000 or so distinct CDR3 sequences, 9.4% of them singletons. The J segment lost 4 bases and the V segment lost 4 bases, leaving 7 bases of the junction unmatched. This CDR3 spans 15 amino acids. The sequenced sample was PBMCs, obtained before treatment. The genes are TRBV12-3 or TRBV12-4 and TRBJ2-1, with 7 bases identical to TRBD1. The clonotype originates from a male donor with prostate cancer. CDR3 sequence reads: CASSSTGSGYNEQFF. CDR3 sequence (DNA): TGTGCCAGCAGTTCGACAGGGTCTGGATACAATGAGCAGTTCTTC.